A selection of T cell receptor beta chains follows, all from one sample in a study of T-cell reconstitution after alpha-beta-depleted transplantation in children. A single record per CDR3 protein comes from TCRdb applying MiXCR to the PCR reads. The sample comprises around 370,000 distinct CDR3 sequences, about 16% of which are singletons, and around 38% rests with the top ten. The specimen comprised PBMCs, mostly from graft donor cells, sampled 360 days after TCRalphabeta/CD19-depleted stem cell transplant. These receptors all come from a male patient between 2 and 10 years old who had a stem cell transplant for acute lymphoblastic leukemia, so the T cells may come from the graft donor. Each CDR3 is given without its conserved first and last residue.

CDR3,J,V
ASSLVRGGSYNEQF,TRBJ2-1,TRBV11-2
ASSQEGDRPISYEQY,TRBJ2-7,TRBV4-1
ASSQDEGLAGVREQY,TRBJ2-7,TRBV4-3
AIKGQLEAPLH,TRBJ1-6,TRBV10-3
SVTGGSSYEQY,TRBJ2-7,TRBV29-1
ASIRVGGDTDTQY,TRBJ2-3,TRBV5-6
ASSQWASGIAYEQY,TRBJ2-7,TRBV4-3
ASSQDSGRYNEQF,TRBJ2-1,TRBV3-1
ASSLKGTGRVNTIY,TRBJ1-3,TRBV14
ASSLGGTGGIFEQF,TRBJ2-1,TRBV11-2
AWRGIGLAPYNEQF,TRBJ2-1,TRBV30
SARSKRARSYEQY,TRBJ2-7,TRBV20-1
ASSQTALGTRKTYNEQF,TRBJ2-1,TRBV4-1
ASSPQGGGANVLT,TRBJ2-6,TRBV5-6
ASSLTWTEPYEQY,TRBJ2-7,TRBV28
ASSFRGQGAPGELF,TRBJ2-2,TRBV5-1
ASNRLRSSYEQY,TRBJ2-7,TRBV6-5
ASTGIGETQY,TRBJ2-5,TRBV28
ASSLATGVNTEAF,TRBJ1-1,TRBV7-9
ASSQGAAGEGDTQY,TRBJ2-3,TRBV4-2
ASSPTSGSGNGELF,TRBJ2-2,TRBV12-3/TRBV12-4
ASSLRRDLYNEQF,TRBJ2-1,TRBV4-1
ASSQESSTYNEQF,TRBJ2-1,TRBV3-1
SARVWGLAGVETQY,TRBJ2-5,TRBV20-1
ASSFLGDRAYYEQY,TRBJ2-7,TRBV5-1
SVCGTAGAGGSYNEQF,TRBJ2-1,TRBV29-1
ASSLAGQGDEQF,TRBJ2-1,TRBV4-1
ASNSPGTSGTDTQY,TRBJ2-3,TRBV7-9
ASSLGGGRGDEQY,TRBJ2-7,TRBV7-2
ASSLGTSDLTDTQY,TRBJ2-3,TRBV5-1
ASSYSSAAKNIQY,TRBJ2-4,TRBV6-2/TRBV6-3
AISPDSHYNSPLH,TRBJ1-6,TRBV10-3
ASSLMTGLNTGELF,TRBJ2-2,TRBV5-5
ASSPMGGLLNEQF,TRBJ2-1,TRBV4-2
ASSVGRSEQF,TRBJ2-1,TRBV9
ASSFRRAGANEQF,TRBJ2-1,TRBV12-3/TRBV12-4
ASSSYRGPNEKLF,TRBJ1-4,TRBV5-1
ASSQDSEGKPDTEAF,TRBJ1-1,TRBV4-1
ASSLVVGLETQY,TRBJ2-5,TRBV7-2